The text below deals with one T cell receptor beta chain. One entry per CDR3 protein, called by TCRdb with MiXCR from the reads. The repertoire holds 200,000 to 300,000 distinct CDR3 sequences, with around 12% as singletons. The CDR3 loop spans 14 amino acids. Germline CDR1 MNHEY, CDR2 SVGAGI. V shed 6 bases and J shed 1 base, with 12 bases lying between them. The data were obtained in a study of T cell repertoires in cytomegalovirus infection. Study-wide context: TCR beta signatures that were public indicated CMV infection and matching HLA type.

This TCR was recovered from a human donor in good health (CMV status not recorded). Some clones in this sample may be carry-over from other donors' samples. The sample consisted of PBMCs. The chain joins TRBV6-5 to TRBJ1-1; tentative D call: TRBD1 (5 bases). This chain's CDR3 is CASSPGRENTEAFF. Written as DNA, the CDR3 is TGTGCCAGCAGCCCAGGGAGGGAGAACACTGAAGCTTTCTTT.